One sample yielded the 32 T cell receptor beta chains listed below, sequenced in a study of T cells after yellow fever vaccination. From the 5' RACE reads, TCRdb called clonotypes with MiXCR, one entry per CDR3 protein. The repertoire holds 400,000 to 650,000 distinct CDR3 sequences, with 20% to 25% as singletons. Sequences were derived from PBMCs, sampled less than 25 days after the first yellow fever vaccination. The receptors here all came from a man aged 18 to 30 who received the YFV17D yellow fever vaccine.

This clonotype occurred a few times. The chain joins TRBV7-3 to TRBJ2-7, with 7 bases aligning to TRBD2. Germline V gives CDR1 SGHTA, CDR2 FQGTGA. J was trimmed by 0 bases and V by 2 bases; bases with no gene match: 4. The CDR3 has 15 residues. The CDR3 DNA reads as TGTGCCAGCAGCTTATCAGCGGGGAGCTCCTACGAGCAGTACTTC. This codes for CASSLSAGSSYEQYF.

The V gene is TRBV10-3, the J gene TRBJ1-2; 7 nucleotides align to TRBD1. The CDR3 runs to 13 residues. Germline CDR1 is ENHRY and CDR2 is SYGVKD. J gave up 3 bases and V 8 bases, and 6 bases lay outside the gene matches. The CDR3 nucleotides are TGTGCCATCTCGCCCGGGACAGACTATGGCTACACCTTC. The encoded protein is CAISPGTDYGYTF.

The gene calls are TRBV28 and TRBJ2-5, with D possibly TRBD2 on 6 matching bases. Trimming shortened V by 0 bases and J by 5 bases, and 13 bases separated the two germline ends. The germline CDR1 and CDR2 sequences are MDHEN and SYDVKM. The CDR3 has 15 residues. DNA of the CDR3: TGTGCCAGCAGTTTATGGCGGGGACGCGGGGAGACCCAGTACTTC. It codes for CASSLWRGRGETQYF.

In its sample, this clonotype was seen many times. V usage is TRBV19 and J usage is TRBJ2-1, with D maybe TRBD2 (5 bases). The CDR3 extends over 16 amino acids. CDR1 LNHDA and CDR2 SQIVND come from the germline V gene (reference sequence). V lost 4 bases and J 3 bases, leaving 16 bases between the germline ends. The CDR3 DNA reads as TGTGCCAGTAGTAAGAGGGCCGGAGCGGACTACAATGAGCAGTTCTTC. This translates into CASSKRAGADYNEQFF.

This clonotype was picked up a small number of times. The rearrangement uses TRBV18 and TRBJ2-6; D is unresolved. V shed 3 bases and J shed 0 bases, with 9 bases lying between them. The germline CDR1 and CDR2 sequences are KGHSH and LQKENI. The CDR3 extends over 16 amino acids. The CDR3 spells CASSPPEISGANVLTF. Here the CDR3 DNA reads TGTGCCAGCTCACCTCCGGAAATCTCTGGGGCCAACGTCCTGACTTTC.

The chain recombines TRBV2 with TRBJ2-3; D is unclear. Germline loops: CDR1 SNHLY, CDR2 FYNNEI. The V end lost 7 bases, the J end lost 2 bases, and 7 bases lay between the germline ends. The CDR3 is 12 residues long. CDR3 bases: TGTGCCAGCACACAAAACACAGATACGCAGTATTTT. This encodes CASTQNTDTQYF.

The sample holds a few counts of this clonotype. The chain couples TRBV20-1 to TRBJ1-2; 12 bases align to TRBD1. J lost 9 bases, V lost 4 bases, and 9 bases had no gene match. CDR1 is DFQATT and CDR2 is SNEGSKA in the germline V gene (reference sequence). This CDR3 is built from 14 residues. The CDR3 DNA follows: TGCAGTGCTAACCCGGGACAGGGGGCCCGTAGCTACACCTTC. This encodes CSANPGQGARSYTF.

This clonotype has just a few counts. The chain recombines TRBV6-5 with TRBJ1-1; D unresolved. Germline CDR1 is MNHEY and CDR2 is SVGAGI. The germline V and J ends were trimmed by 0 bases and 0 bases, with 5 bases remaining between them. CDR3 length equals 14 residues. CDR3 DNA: TGTGCCAGCAGTTACTCGAACATGAACACTGAAGCTTTCTTT. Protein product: CASSYSNMNTEAFF.

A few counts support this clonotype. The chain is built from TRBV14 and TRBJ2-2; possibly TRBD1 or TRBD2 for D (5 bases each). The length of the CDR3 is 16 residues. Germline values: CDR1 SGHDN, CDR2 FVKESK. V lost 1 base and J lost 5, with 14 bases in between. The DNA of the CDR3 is TGTGCCAGCAGCCAAGGACGGGGCAAGGGTACCGGGGAGCTGTTTTTT. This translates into CASSQGRGKGTGELFF.

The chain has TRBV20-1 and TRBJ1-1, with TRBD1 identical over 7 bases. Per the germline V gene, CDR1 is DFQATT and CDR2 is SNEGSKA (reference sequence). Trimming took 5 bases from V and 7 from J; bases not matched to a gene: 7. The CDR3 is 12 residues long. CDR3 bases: TGCAGTGCTTCGAAGGGGGACAGTGAAGCTTTCTTT. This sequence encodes CSASKGDSEAFF.

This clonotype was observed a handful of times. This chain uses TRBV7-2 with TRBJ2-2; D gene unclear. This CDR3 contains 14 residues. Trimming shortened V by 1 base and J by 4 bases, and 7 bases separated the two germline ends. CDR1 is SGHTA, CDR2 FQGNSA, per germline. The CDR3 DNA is TGTGCCAGCAGCTTAGGCTCGCTCACCGGGGAGCTGTTTTTT. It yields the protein CASSLGSLTGELFF.

CDR3 coding DNA: TGTGCCAGCAGTCTACCACAGTCCTATGGCTACACCTTC. This translates into CASSLPQSYGYTF. The chain combines TRBV28 with TRBJ1-2; D call uncertain. Trimming left V 5 bases short and J 4 bases short, with 11 bases between. Germline V gives CDR1 MDHEN, CDR2 SYDVKM. The CDR3 sequence is 13 residues long.

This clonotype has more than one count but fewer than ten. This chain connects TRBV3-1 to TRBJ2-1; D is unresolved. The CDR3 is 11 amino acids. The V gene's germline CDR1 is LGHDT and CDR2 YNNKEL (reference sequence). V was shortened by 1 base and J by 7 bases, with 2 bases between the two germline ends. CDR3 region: CASSQANEQFF. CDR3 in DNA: TGTGCCAGCAGCCAAGCGAATGAGCAGTTCTTC.

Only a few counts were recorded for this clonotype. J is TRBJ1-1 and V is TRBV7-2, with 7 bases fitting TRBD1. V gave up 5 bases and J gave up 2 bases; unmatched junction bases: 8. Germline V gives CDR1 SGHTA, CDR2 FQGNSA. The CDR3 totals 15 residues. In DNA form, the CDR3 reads TGTGCCAGCAGCCGATCGGGACAGCCAAACACTGAAGCTTTCTTT. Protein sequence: CASSRSGQPNTEAFF.

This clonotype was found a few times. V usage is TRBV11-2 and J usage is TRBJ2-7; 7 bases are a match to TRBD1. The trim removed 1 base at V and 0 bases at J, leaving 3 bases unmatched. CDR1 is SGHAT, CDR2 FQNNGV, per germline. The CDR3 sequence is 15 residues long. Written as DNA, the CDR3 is TGTGCCAGCAGCTTAGGGGGACAGAGCTCCTACGAGCAGTACGTC. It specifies CASSLGGQSSYEQYV.

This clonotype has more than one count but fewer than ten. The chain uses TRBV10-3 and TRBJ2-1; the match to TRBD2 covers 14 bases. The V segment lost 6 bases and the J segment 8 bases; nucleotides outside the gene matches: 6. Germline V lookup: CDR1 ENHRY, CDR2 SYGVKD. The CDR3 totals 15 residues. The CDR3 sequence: CAIRGLAGGLDEQFF. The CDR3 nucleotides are TGTGCCATCAGAGGACTAGCGGGGGGTCTCGATGAGCAGTTCTTC.

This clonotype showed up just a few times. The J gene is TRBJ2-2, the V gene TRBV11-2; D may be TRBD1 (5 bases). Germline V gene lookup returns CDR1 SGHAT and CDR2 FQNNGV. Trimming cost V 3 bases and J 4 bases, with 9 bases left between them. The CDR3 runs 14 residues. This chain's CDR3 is CASSFTGFTGELFF. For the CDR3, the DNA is TGTGCCAGCAGCTTTACAGGTTTCACCGGGGAGCTGTTTTTT.

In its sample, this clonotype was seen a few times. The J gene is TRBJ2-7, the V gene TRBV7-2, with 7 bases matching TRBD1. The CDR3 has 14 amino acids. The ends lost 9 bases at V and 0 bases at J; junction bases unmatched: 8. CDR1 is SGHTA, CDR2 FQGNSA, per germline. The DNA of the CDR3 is TGTGCCAGTAGTCTTACAGGGGTCTCCTACGAGCAGTACTTC. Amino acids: CASSLTGVSYEQYF.

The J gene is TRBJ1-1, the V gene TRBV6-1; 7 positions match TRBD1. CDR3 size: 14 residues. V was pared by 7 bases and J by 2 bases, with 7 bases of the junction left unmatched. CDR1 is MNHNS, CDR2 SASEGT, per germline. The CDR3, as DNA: TGTGCCAGCACCGATACAGGGGATAACACTGAAGCTTTCTTT. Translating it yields CASTDTGDNTEAFF.

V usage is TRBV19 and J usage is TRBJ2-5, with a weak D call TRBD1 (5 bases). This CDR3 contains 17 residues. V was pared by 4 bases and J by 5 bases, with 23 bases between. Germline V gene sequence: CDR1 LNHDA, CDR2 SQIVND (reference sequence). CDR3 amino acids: CASSTWTSSRDTETQYF. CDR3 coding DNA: TGTGCCAGTAGTACCTGGACCTCGAGCAGGGATACGGAGACCCAGTACTTC.

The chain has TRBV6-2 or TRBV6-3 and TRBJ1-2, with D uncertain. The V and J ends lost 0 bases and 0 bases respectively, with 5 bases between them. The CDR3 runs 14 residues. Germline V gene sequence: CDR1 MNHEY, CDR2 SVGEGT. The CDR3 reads CASSYSEPNYGYTF. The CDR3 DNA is TGTGCCAGCAGTTACTCGGAACCTAACTATGGCTACACCTTC.

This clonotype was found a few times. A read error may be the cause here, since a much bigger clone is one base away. The CDR3 loop is CASRINEKLFF. The DNA for the CDR3 is TGTGCCAGCAGAATTAATGAAAAACTGTTTTTT. The V gene is TRBV6-1, the J gene TRBJ1-4; D is unclear. The CDR3 has 11 amino acids. Germline CDR1 is MNHNS and CDR2 is SASEGT. V was pared by 6 bases and J by 4 bases, with 3 bases between.

The CDR3 DNA reads as TGCGCCAGCAGCCAAGATAATAAGGGGACTTGGGCCTACGAGCAGTACTTC. Translation: CASSQDNKGTWAYEQYF. This sequence joins TRBV4-3 and TRBJ2-7, with D perhaps TRBD2 (6 bases). CDR1 is LGHNA, CDR2 YSLEER, per germline. The length of the CDR3 is 17 residues. The V gene lost 0 bases and the J gene lost 2 bases, with 17 bases spanning the gap.

As DNA, the CDR3 is TGTGCCAGTAGTCGACAGGGGGCGATTGGGGCCAACGTCCTGACTTTC. It is translated as CASSRQGAIGANVLTF. The chain has TRBV19 and TRBJ2-6; 10 bases map to TRBD1. V lost 5 bases to trimming and J lost 3 bases; unmatched junction nucleotides: 4. CDR3 length: 16 amino acids. From germline, CDR1 is LNHDA and CDR2 SQIVND (reference sequence). Variable domain in full (rest from reference TRBV19 and TRBJ2-6): DGGITQSPKYLFRKEGQNVTLSCEQNLNHDAMYWYRQDPGQGLRLIYYSQIVNDFQKGDIAEGYSVSREKKESFPLTVTSAQKNPTAFYLCASSRQGAIGANVLTFGAGSRLTVL.

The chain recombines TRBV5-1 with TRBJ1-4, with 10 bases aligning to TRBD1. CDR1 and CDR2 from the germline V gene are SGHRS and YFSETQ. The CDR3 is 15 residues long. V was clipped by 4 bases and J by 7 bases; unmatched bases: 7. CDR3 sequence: CASSQGTGDGEKLFF. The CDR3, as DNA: TGCGCCAGCAGCCAAGGGACAGGGGATGGTGAAAAACTGTTTTTT.

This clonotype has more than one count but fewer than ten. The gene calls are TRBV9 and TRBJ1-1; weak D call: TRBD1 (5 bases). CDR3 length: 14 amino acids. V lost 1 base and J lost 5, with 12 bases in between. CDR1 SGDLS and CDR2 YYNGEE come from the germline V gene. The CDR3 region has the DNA TGTGCCAGCAGCGTAACTTGGGGGGAAACTGAAGCTTTCTTT. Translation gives CASSVTWGETEAFF.

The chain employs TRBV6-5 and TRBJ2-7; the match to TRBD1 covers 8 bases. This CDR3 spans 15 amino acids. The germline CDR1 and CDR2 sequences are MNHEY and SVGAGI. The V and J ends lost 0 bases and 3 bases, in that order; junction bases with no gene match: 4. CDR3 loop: CASSYSTGAVYEQYF. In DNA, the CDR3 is TGTGCCAGCAGTTACTCGACAGGGGCGGTCTACGAGCAGTACTTC.

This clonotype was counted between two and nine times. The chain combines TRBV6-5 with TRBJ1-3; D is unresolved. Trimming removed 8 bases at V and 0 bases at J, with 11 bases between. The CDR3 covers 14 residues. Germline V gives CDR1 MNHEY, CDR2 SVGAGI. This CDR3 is CASRFSRSGNTIYF. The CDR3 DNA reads TGTGCCAGCCGTTTTTCCCGCTCTGGAAACACCATATATTTT.

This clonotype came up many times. The CDR3 nucleotides read TGTGCCAGCAGCCAAGTCGTTTCGAACACCGGGGAGCTGTTTTTT. Translated: CASSQVVSNTGELFF. V usage is TRBV4-2 and J usage is TRBJ2-2; D is unclear. Germline CDR1 LGHNA, CDR2 YNFKEQ. This CDR3 is built from 15 residues. The V and J ends lost 1 base and 0 bases respectively, with 6 bases between them.

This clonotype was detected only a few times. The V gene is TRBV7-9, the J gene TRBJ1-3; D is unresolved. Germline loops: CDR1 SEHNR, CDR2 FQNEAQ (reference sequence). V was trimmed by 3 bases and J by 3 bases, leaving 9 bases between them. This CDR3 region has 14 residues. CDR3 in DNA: TGTGCCAGCAGCTTCACCGGGTTTGGAAACACCATATATTTT. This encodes CASSFTGFGNTIYF.

The CDR3 is CASSQEQSFYRGLPEAFF. In nucleotides, the CDR3 is TGCGCCAGCAGCCAAGAGCAGAGCTTTTATCGGGGACTACCTGAAGCTTTCTTT. The chain uses TRBV4-3 and TRBJ1-1, with D tentatively TRBD1 (5 bases). The CDR3 sequence is 18 residues long. V was pared by 0 bases and J by 6 bases, with 23 bases between. Germline CDR1 and CDR2: LGHNA and YSLEER.

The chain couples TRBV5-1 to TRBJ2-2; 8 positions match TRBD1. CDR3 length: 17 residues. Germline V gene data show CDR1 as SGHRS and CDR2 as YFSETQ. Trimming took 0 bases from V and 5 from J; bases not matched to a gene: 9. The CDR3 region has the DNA TGCGCCAGCAGCTTGGATGGCAGGGGGCAAAGAACCGGGGAGCTGTTTTTT. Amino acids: CASSLDGRGQRTGELFF.